This T cell receptor (beta chain) was identified during a study of STAT5B mutations in CD4+ large granular lymphocyte leukemia. The table lists this clone with a few counts. Assay used: immunoSEQ multiplex PCR; TCRdb lists only in-frame clones, some missing. The sample contains roughly 38,000 clones, around 80% of which appear only once. The receptor was derived from a human donor in good health. Material: CD4+ T cells from blood buffy coats.

The CDR3 region is CASSSHRGYEQFF. CDR3 coding DNA: TGTGCCAGCAGTTCTCACAGGGGTTATGAGCAGTTCTTC. This chain joins TRBV6-1 and TRBJ2-1, with 7 nucleotides matching TRBD1. V was pared by 5 bases and J by 8 bases, with 6 bases of the junction left unmatched. The CDR3 is 13 amino acids. From germline, CDR1 is MNHNS and CDR2 SASEGT.